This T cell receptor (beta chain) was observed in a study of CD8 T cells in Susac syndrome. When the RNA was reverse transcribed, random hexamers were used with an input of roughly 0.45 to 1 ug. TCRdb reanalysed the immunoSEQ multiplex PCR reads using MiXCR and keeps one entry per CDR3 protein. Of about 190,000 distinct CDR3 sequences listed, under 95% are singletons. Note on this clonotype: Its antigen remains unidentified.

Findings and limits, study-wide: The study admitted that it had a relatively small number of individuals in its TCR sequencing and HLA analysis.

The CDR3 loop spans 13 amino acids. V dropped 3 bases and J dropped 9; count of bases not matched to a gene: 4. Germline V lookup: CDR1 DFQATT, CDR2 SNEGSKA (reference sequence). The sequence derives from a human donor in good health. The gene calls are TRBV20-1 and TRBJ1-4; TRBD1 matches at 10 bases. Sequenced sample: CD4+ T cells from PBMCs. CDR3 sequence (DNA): TGCAGTGCTAGGATGGACAGGGGGAAAAAACTGTTTTTT. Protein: CSARMDRGKKLFF.